The T cell receptor beta chain described here comes from a study of cytomegalovirus exposure and HLA in healthy donors. A note on this clone: Its matching antigen is unknown.

The PCR had 60 Vbeta and 13 Jbeta primers. Repertoires were generated with immunoSEQ multiplex PCR, while TCRdb's copy carries only in-frame clones and drops some. The sample has tens of thousands of clones; the top ten hold 20% to 30%. V was pared by 4 bases and J by 2 bases, with 3 bases of the junction left unmatched. The CDR3 spans 15 residues. Germline CDR1 reads MNHEY; CDR2 reads SMNVEV (reference sequence). Regarding the study as a whole: Other equally common chains were less clonally expanded than HLA-associated TCR beta chains, a later analysis showed.

The chain combines TRBV27 with TRBJ1-4, with 8 nucleotides matching TRBD1. This receptor was taken from a man aged 40-50 years in good health and CMV-seropositive. The specimen sequenced was PBMCs. DNA for the CDR3: TGTGCCAGCAGTTCTCAGGGGGCGACTAATGAAAAACTGTTTTTT. It yields the protein CASSSQGATNEKLFF.